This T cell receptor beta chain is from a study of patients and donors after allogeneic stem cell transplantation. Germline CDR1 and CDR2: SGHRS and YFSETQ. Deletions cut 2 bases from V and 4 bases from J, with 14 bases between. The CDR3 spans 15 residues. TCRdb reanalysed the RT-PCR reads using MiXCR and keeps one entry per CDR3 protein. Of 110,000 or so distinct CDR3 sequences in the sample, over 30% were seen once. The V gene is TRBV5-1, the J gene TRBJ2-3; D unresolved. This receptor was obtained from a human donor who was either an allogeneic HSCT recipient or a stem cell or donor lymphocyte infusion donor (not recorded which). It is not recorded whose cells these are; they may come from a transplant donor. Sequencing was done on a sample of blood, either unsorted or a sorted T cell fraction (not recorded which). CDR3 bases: TGCGCCAGCAGCTTCCGCTCCGGTGCGGCAGATACGCAGTATTTT. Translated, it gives CASSFRSGAADTQYF.